This T cell receptor (beta chain) was sequenced in a study of blood T cell repertoires in COVID-19 (dated by TCRdb to about 2020). Study-level background: The collaborator samples originated in the United States, Italy and Spain and spanned the acute and convalescent phases of COVID-19. The material from the prospective study consisted of cDNA or gDNA derived from T cells, B-cell-depleted T cells, or PBMCs. The dataset comprised deeply sampled blood TCRbeta repertoires from subjects exposed to, actively infected with, or recovered from COVID-19. The repertoires were released in a freely available public database meant as a resource for research on the immune response to SARS-CoV-2. The samples were drawn from two sources: the first 160 participants of the ongoing ImmuneRACE study, and over 1,000 subjects contributed by 6 global collaborators. Sample metadata almost always included a de-identified subject ID, COVID-19 status, age in years and sex. HLA class I and class II types, where available, came from metadata supplied by the sample provider rather than from assay-based typing. Results the study describes overall, beyond this receptor: The quantity of clinical and demographic metadata differed by source and by participant and was supplied without curation.

This clone came up many times. Which antigen it targets is not known. Base qualities are not recorded, but no much larger clone differs from it by a single base. The collaborating institutions used their own protocols to collect whole blood in K2EDTA tubes. For TCRbeta analysis, collaborator samples were shipped as frozen whole blood, as isolated PBMCs, or as DNA extracted from either sample type. The immunoSEQ Assay, a bias-controlled multiplex PCR, was used to amplify TCRbeta CDR3 regions from genomic DNA. The published analysis was carried out like this. The number of nucleated cells in each sample was estimated from the amplification of reference gene primers within the assay. To quantify the absolute abundance of each unique TCRbeta CDR3 rearrangement, sequence reads were collapsed and filtered. Productive Simpson clonality was computed per sample as the square root of Simpson's diversity index over productive rearrangements. TCRdb's version of the immuneACCESS table is confined to in-frame rearrangements and falls short of the full clone set. An unresolved V gene accounts for under half of the shortfall where checked; the remainder is of unknown origin. V and J calls and clone size are given by that table; D and trimming were obtained from the DNA. This sample lists more than 50,000 clones; 74% were detected once. Under 30% of the sample comes from the top ten.

V is clipped by 0 bases and J by 7 bases, and the sequence between their germline boundaries is 16 bases long. CDR1 and CDR2 were assigned from the germline V gene as SNHLY and FYNNEI. Including cysteine and phenylalanine, the CDR3 has 15 amino acids. CDR3 DNA only is kept here, 45 bases in frame from base 1. In this chain, TRBV2 is recombined with TRBJ2-7; TRBD1 is a weak D gene call, 6 bases matching. The clonotype comes from an elderly woman with acute or convalescent COVID-19. The sequenced sample was peripheral blood. Here is the DNA: TGTGCCAGCAGTGAAGCTACAGGGTGGGCAGGGGAGCAGTACTTC. This codes for CASSEATGWAGEQYF.